Presented here are 17 T cell receptor beta chains from one specimen sequenced in a study of blood T cell repertoires in COVID-19. Libraries were prepared by immunoSEQ multiplex PCR; TCRdb keeps only in-frame clonotypes and omits some of them. The table has about 150,000 clones, roughly four fifths seen once; the top ten hold over 12%. Sample: peripheral blood. These receptors were collected from a human donor with acute or convalescent COVID-19. The donor label of this sample is uncertain.

The V gene is TRBV19, the J gene TRBJ2-3; 9 bases align to TRBD1. The germline CDR1 and CDR2 sequences are LNHDA and SQIVND (reference sequence). The V gene end was trimmed by 5 bases and the J gene end by 6 bases; junction bases not matched to a gene: 6. CDR3 length: 14 amino acids. CDR3 DNA sequence: TGTGCCAGTAGTCCCCGGACAGGGGCCGATACGCAGTATTTT. Amino acids: CASSPRTGADTQYF.

The chain carries TRBV19 and TRBJ1-4, with no clear D. The CDR3 has 17 amino acids. The ends were cut back, 3 bases at V and 2 bases at J, with 16 bases in the middle. Germline assignment: CDR1 LNHDA and CDR2 SQIVND (reference sequence). This CDR3 is CASSIVTGSSTNEKLFF. The CDR3 nucleotides read TGTGCCAGTAGTATTGTTACGGGGTCCTCGACTAATGAAAAACTGTTTTTT.

The genes are TRBV5-5 and TRBJ2-6; possible D gene TRBD1, 7 bases. Deletions cut 4 bases from V and 0 bases from J, with 14 bases between. Germline V gene sequence: CDR1 SGHKS, CDR2 YYEKEE (reference sequence). This CDR3 contains 17 residues. CDR3 residues: CASSPRDRASGANVLTF. In DNA form, the CDR3 reads TGTGCCAGCAGCCCGCGGGACAGAGCCTCTGGGGCCAACGTCCTGACTTTC.

The genes are TRBV6-4 and TRBJ1-1; 8 bases are a match to TRBD1. CDR1 and CDR2 from the germline V gene are MRHNA and SNTAGT. This CDR3 comprises 13 residues. The V segment lost 2 bases and the J segment 7 bases; nucleotides outside the gene matches: 3. CDR3 residues: CASSDGQGHEAFF. The DNA for the CDR3 is TGTGCCAGCAGTGACGGACAGGGACATGAAGCTTTCTTT.

CDR3 protein: CASSQGQGPDTQYF. Written as DNA, the CDR3 is TGTGCCAGCAGCCAGGGACAGGGACCAGATACGCAGTATTTT. The V call is TRBV3-1 (or the pseudogene TRBV3-2), the J call TRBJ2-3, with TRBD1 matching over 9 bases. CDR1 and CDR2 (germline): LGHDT, YNNKEL (reference sequence). The CDR3 runs 14 residues. V dropped 3 bases and J dropped 4; count of bases not matched to a gene: 2.

This clone has a single count. The chain links TRBV5-1 to TRBJ1-1, with D maybe TRBD1 (5 bases). This CDR3 comprises 16 residues. Trimming stripped 4 bases from V and 0 bases from J, with 16 bases between. CDR1 SGHRS and CDR2 YFSETQ come from the germline V gene. The CDR3 here is CASSRGSGGVNTEAFF. CDR3 nucleotide sequence: TGCGCCAGCAGCCGGGGGAGCGGTGGGGTGAACACTGAAGCTTTCTTT.

In DNA, the CDR3 is TGTGCCAGCAGCTTAGGACAGGGCATCCACGAGCAGTACTTC. This gives the protein CASSLGQGIHEQYF. The rearrangement uses TRBV11-1 and TRBJ2-7; 7 bases agree with TRBD1. Germline-derived CDR1 and CDR2 are SGHAT and FQDESV (reference sequence). The CDR3 spans 14 residues. The junction had 5 bases not matched to a gene; V was cut back by 1 base and J by 5 bases.

This clone was counted once. This chain links TRBV7-2 with TRBJ2-3, with a weak D call TRBD1 (6 bases). The V gene lost 2 bases and the J gene lost 5 bases, with 14 bases spanning the gap. In germline, CDR1 is SGHTA, CDR2 FQGNSA. The CDR3 consists of 15 residues. CDR3 sequence (DNA): TGTGCCAGCAGCTTACGACAGGCGTTGAGAGATACGCAGTATTTT. This gives the protein CASSLRQALRDTQYF.

V is TRBV25-1 and J is TRBJ2-3; D unclear. V was cut by 5 bases and J by 6 bases, with 12 bases left in between. The germline V gene encodes CDR1 MGHDK and CDR2 SYGVNS. CDR3 length: 13 amino acids. The CDR3 loop is CASSLAIMDTQYF. CDR3 bases: TGTGCCAGCAGTCTCGCTATAATGGATACGCAGTATTTT.

This clone was found once. The chain carries TRBV4-2 and TRBJ1-2; TRBD1 might be the D (5 bases). Germline V gene sequence: CDR1 LGHNA, CDR2 YNFKEQ. The CDR3 length is 14 residues. V was trimmed by 0 bases and J by 6 bases, leaving 11 bases between them. CDR3 sequence reads: CASSQDSADNGYTF. The CDR3 nucleotides read TGTGCCAGCAGCCAAGACTCGGCGGACAATGGCTACACCTTC.

The V call is TRBV5-1, the J call TRBJ2-7; 7 bases fit TRBD1. The CDR3 runs 14 residues. Germline V lookup: CDR1 SGHRS, CDR2 YFSETQ. Trimming removed 5 bases from V and 4 bases from J; junction bases left unmatched: 9. Written as DNA, the CDR3 is TGCGCCAGCAGGATGCTGCTACAGGGGTACGAGCAGTACTTC. Protein sequence: CASRMLLQGYEQYF.

The chain recombines TRBV5-4 with TRBJ1-4; 7 nucleotides line up with TRBD1. The junction had 12 bases not matched to a gene; V was cut back by 3 bases and J by 4 bases. Per germline, CDR1 SGHNT and CDR2 YYREEE (reference sequence). CDR3 length: 17 amino acids. The CDR3 here is CASSSSWTGADNEKLFF. As DNA, the CDR3 is TGTGCCAGCAGCTCCTCTTGGACAGGAGCAGATAATGAAAAACTGTTTTTT.

This chain links TRBV6-2 or TRBV6-3 with TRBJ2-7, with 7 bases matching TRBD1. The CDR3 length is 15 residues. Germline V gives CDR1 MNHEY, CDR2 SVGEGT. The V segment lost 0 bases and the J segment 5 bases; nucleotides outside the gene matches: 7. CDR3: CASSYSMGQRNEQYF. The CDR3 nucleotides are TGTGCCAGCAGTTACTCGATGGGACAGAGAAACGAGCAGTACTTC.

The rearrangement joins TRBV7-8 to TRBJ1-2, with 9 bases that match TRBD1. The germline CDR1 and CDR2 sequences are SGHVS and FQNEAQ. J was trimmed by 0 bases and V by 1 base; bases with no gene match: 6. The CDR3 sequence is 17 residues long. CDR3 in DNA: TGTGCCAGCAGCTTAGTACAGGACAGGGGATCTAACTATGGCTACACCTTC. Translation gives CASSLVQDRGSNYGYTF. Full variable domain (missing parts from reference TRBV7-8 and TRBJ1-2): GAGVSQSPRYKVAKRGQDVALRCDPISGHVSLFWYQQALGQGPEFLTYFQNEAQLDKSGLPSDRFFAERPEGSVSTLKIQRTQQEDSAVYLCASSLVQDRGSNYGYTFGSGTRLTVV.

In its sample, this clone was seen a few times. The V and J genes are TRBV12-5 and TRBJ1-3; possible D gene TRBD1, 6 bases. V was trimmed by 2 bases and J by 0 bases, leaving 17 bases between them. The CDR3 covers 18 residues. The germline V gene has CDR1 LGHNT and CDR2 FRNRAP. The CDR3 coding sequence is TGTGCTAGTGGTTTGAAGCCACACAGGGCGCACTCTGGAAACACCATATATTTT. Encoded protein: CASGLKPHRAHSGNTIYF.

This clone was recorded once. This CDR3 is also generated by other DNA sequences in the sample. This chain links TRBV6-5 with TRBJ1-5, with D possibly matching TRBD1 (5 bases). CDR1 MNHEY and CDR2 SVGAGI come from the germline V gene. Trimming shortened V by 6 bases and J by 6 bases, and 12 bases separated the two germline ends. There are 13 residues in the CDR3. CDR3 residues: CASSRQGSQPQHF. CDR3 nucleotide sequence: TGTGCCAGCAGCCGTCAGGGCTCTCAGCCCCAGCATTTT.

The V and J genes are TRBV11-3 and TRBJ2-7; TRBD1 might be the D (5 bases). The V and J ends lost 5 bases and 10 bases respectively, with 15 bases between them. The length of the CDR3 is 12 residues. The germline CDR1 and CDR2 sequences are SGHNT and YENEEA. Written as DNA, the CDR3 is TGTGCCAGCAGCCCCAGGGTTCGGTGCCAGTACTTC. Translation gives CASSPRVRCQYF.